The 2 T cell receptor beta chains reported below all come from one sample, sequenced in a study of T cells expressing NK-cell markers. No DNA is given; TCRdb re-called the 5' RACE reads and lists each CDR3 protein once. With roughly 390,000 distinct CDR3 sequences in the sample, the ten largest clones hold 5.2%. The sample taken for sequencing was blood T cells: a sorted CD56 or NKG2C T cell subset, CD4+ or CD8+ T cells, or bulk PBMC T cells (not recorded which). The source of these receptors is a man aged 18-69 years in good health.

J is TRBJ2-2 and V is TRBV7-8; the D call from TCRdb, TRBD1, cannot be confirmed without DNA. The CDR3 length is 15 residues. From germline, CDR1 is SGHVS and CDR2 FQNEAQ. Here the CDR3 reads CASSPRQGAAGELFF.

J is TRBJ2-5 and V is TRBV10-3; TCRdb proposes TRBD1, but this gene call is untestable without DNA. CDR3 length: 14 residues. Per germline, CDR1 ENHRY and CDR2 SYGVKD. CDR3 sequence reads: CAISAGQGAETQYF.